Below are 11 T cell receptor beta chains sequenced from a single sample in a study of PD-1 blockade in mismatch repair-deficient tumors. Clones were read by immunoSEQ multiplex PCR, and TCRdb kept only the in-frame ones, dropping some. The sample carries fewer than 100,000 clones, roughly 80% recorded once. This sample comprised peripheral blood, obtained 12 weeks after starting pembrolizumab. The source of these receptors is an adult with mismatch repair-deficient cancer.

This clone was observed a handful of times. The rearrangement uses TRBV28 and TRBJ1-5, with a possible D match to TRBD1 (6 bases). V was cut by 7 bases and J by 3 bases, with 19 bases left in between. Germline V gene sequence: CDR1 MDHEN, CDR2 SYDVKM. The CDR3 is 16 amino acids. CDR3 nucleotide sequence: TGTGCCAGCACCAAGTCCGGCAGGGGTAACAATCAGCCCCAGCATTTT. Residues: CASTKSGRGNNQPQHF.

V usage is TRBV5-4 and J usage is TRBJ2-3; D gene ambiguous. Germline V gene sequence: CDR1 SGHNT, CDR2 YYREEE (reference sequence). Trimming took off 4 bases at V and 0 bases at J, with 9 bases between the two ends. This CDR3 has 14 residues. The CDR3 sequence is CASSRTTSTDTQYF. CDR3 nucleotides: TGTGCCAGCAGCCGAACGACTAGCACAGATACGCAGTATTTT.

This clone was seen a single time. The genes are TRBV7-9 and TRBJ1-3; D is perhaps TRBD1 (6 bases). The CDR3 sequence is 15 residues long. CDR1 and CDR2 from the germline V gene are SEHNR and FQNEAQ (reference sequence). Trimming stripped 5 bases from V and 4 bases from J, with 15 bases between. The DNA for the CDR3 is TGTGCCAGCAGCGGATCAGGGGCTCCCGGAAACACCATATATTTT. Its translation is CASSGSGAPGNTIYF.

This CDR3 reads CASSIGGANTEAFF. CDR3 nucleotide sequence: TGTGCCAGTAGTATTGGGGGGGCTAACACTGAAGCTTTCTTT. The V call is TRBV19, the J call TRBJ1-1; TRBD1 is a possible D gene (6 bases). The CDR3 runs to 14 residues. Germline V lookup: CDR1 LNHDA, CDR2 SQIVND (reference sequence). Trimming shortened V by 3 bases and J by 2 bases, and 10 bases separated the two germline ends.

This chain links TRBV9 with TRBJ2-1; D is unclear. CDR1 and CDR2 from the germline V gene are SGDLS and YYNGEE. Trimming left V 2 bases short and J 7 bases short, with 7 bases between. CDR3 length: 12 amino acids. CDR3: CASSVNANEQFF. Here the CDR3 DNA reads TGTGCCAGCAGCGTTAATGCGAATGAGCAGTTCTTC.

The V and J genes are TRBV11-2 and TRBJ2-1; 8 nucleotides match TRBD2. This CDR3 is 16 amino acids long. CDR1 SGHAT and CDR2 FQNNGV come from the germline V gene. With 2 bases clipped from V and 4 bases from J, the junction kept 7 bases outside the gene matches. This chain's CDR3 is CASSLRGLGAYNEQFF. CDR3 in DNA: TGTGCCAGCAGCTTAAGGGGACTAGGGGCGTACAATGAGCAGTTCTTC.

V and J are TRBV27 and TRBJ1-1; TRBD1 matches 9 bases. The V gene's germline CDR1 is MNHEY and CDR2 SMNVEV (reference sequence). After removal of 3 bases from V and 3 bases from J, the junction contained 11 bases not matched to a gene. The CDR3 is 17 residues long. The CDR3, as DNA: TGTGCCAGCAGTTTCCGTCCCGGGACAGGGAGATACACTGAAGCTTTCTTT. Residues: CASSFRPGTGRYTEAFF.

This clone was recorded a few times. This chain uses TRBV19 with TRBJ2-7, with D unclear. V gave up 5 bases and J gave up 1 base, with 6 bases separating them. Germline assignment: CDR1 LNHDA and CDR2 SQIVND (reference sequence). The CDR3 loop spans 12 amino acids. CDR3 sequence reads: CASSPNSYEQYF. The CDR3 bases are TGTGCCAGTAGTCCCAATTCCTACGAGCAGTACTTC.

The chain has TRBV10-2 and TRBJ1-4; D unclear. V was trimmed by 6 bases and J by 4 bases, leaving 15 bases between them. The germline V gene encodes CDR1 WSHSY and CDR2 SAAADI. This CDR3 region has 15 residues. CDR3 nucleotides: TGCGCCAGCAGCAATTTTCCCGGTGGTAATGAAAAACTGTTTTTT. The encoded protein is CASSNFPGGNEKLFF.

This chain links TRBV15 with TRBJ1-4; D remains ambiguous. Looked up from germline, CDR1 is LNHNV and CDR2 is YYDKDF (reference sequence). The V gene lost 0 bases and the J gene lost 5 bases, with 7 bases spanning the gap. CDR3 length equals 14 residues. The CDR3 sequence: CATSRDSGNEKLFF. The CDR3 DNA follows: TGTGCCACCAGCAGAGATTCAGGAAATGAAAAACTGTTTTTT.

The chain carries TRBV9 and TRBJ2-2; D unclear. Germline CDR1 and CDR2: SGDLS and YYNGEE. V lost 0 bases, J lost 6 bases, and 12 bases lay in between. This CDR3 comprises 15 residues. CDR3 loop: CASSVEGYPAGELFF. The CDR3 DNA follows: TGTGCCAGCAGCGTAGAGGGATACCCGGCCGGGGAGCTGTTTTTT. Full variable domain (missing parts from reference TRBV9 and TRBJ2-2): DSGVTQTPKHLITATGQRVTLRCSPRSGDLSVYWYQQSLDQGLQFLIQYYNGEERAKGNILERFSAQQFPDLHSELNLSSLELGDSALYFCASSVEGYPAGELFFGEGSRLTVL.